These 6 T cell receptor beta chains were sequenced from one sample in a study of cytomegalovirus exposure and HLA in healthy donors (TCRdb year 2017). Library creation used the immunoSEQ multiplex PCR assay. For the multiplex PCR, a mixture combining 60 forward primers for TCR Vbeta segments and 13 reverse primers for TCR Jbeta segments was used. TCRdb re-hosts the immuneACCESS table, in-frame sequences only. Its copies lack some clones; in the studies checked, an unresolved V gene accounts for under half of them, and the cause for the rest is not known. The sample table holds around 150,000 clones, of which under 75% were seen once. The ten largest clones represent roughly 7.1% of the sample. The sequencing sample was made of PBMCs. These receptors were taken from a man aged 40-50 years in good health and CMV-seropositive.

V gene TRBV19 combines with J gene TRBJ2-7; no clear D gene. Germline V lookup: CDR1 LNHDA, CDR2 SQIVND (reference sequence). This CDR3 is built from 12 residues. Trimming pared 1 base from V and 4 bases from J, leaving 5 bases between. The CDR3 sequence is CASSIGGYEQYF. In DNA, the CDR3 is TGTGCCAGTAGTATAGGAGGTTACGAGCAGTACTTC. Full variable domain (rest looked up from reference TRBV19 and TRBJ2-7): DGGITQSPKYLFRKEGQNVTLSCEQNLNHDAMYWYRQDPGQGLRLIYYSQIVNDFQKGDIAEGYSVSREKKESFPLTVTSAQKNPTAFYLCASSIGGYEQYFGPGTRLTVT.

Regarding this clone: The same CDR3 is also encoded by other DNA sequences in this sample. The chain links TRBV27 to TRBJ2-3, with 8 nucleotides matching TRBD2. The CDR3 sequence is 14 residues long. Germline V gives CDR1 MNHEY, CDR2 SMNVEV (reference sequence). Unmatched junction bases numbered 1, after V lost 5 bases and J lost 0 bases. The CDR3 DNA is TGTGCCAGCAGTCTAGCGGGTAGCACAGATACGCAGTATTTT. Amino acid sequence: CASSLAGSTDTQYF.

This chain links TRBV30 with TRBJ2-7; a weak D match, TRBD1 (5 bases). Looked up from germline, CDR1 is GTSNPN and CDR2 is SVGIG (reference sequence). The CDR3 has 16 residues. Trimming took 2 bases from V and 2 from J, leaving 19 bases between them. CDR3: CAWSPAGGGAAYEQYF. The CDR3 DNA follows: TGTGCCTGGAGTCCCGCCGGCGGTGGGGCGGCCTACGAGCAGTACTTC. Combining the CDR3 with reference TRBV30 and TRBJ2-7 gives the whole variable domain SQTIHQWPATLVQPVGSPLSLECTVEGTSNPNLYWYRQAAGRGLQLLFYSVGIGQISSEVPQNLSASRPQDRQFILSSKKLLLSDSGFYLCAWSPAGGGAAYEQYFGPGTRLTVT.

The chain links TRBV29-1 to TRBJ1-1; perhaps TRBD1 as D (5 bases). The CDR3 is 11 residues long. Trimming pared 3 bases from V and 5 bases from J, leaving 7 bases between. Germline values: CDR1 SQVTM, CDR2 ANQGSEA. The CDR3 reads CSVDGGTEAFF. The CDR3 coding sequence is TGCAGCGTTGACGGGGGTACTGAAGCTTTCTTT.

The chain recombines TRBV7-2 with TRBJ2-3, with 10 positions matching TRBD1. This CDR3 region has 15 residues. V lost 5 bases, J lost 4 bases, and 6 bases stayed unmatched. The germline gives CDR1 SGHTA, CDR2 FQGNSA. Here the CDR3 DNA reads TGTGCCAGCAGCCCGGGACAGGGGCTCGCAGATACGCAGTATTTT. It codes for CASSPGQGLADTQYF.

The V and J genes are TRBV6-1 and TRBJ2-5; 7 bases fit TRBD1. CDR1 MNHNS and CDR2 SASEGT come from the germline V gene. This CDR3 has 16 residues. The ends lost 1 base at V and 1 base at J; junction bases unmatched: 6. CDR3 loop: CASSEVLGGFQETQYF. The CDR3 nucleotides read TGTGCCAGCAGTGAAGTTCTAGGGGGCTTCCAAGAGACCCAGTACTTC.